What follows describes a single T cell receptor (beta chain). What it binds is not known. This sample is part of a study of CD8+CD57+ T cells in acquired aplastic anemia. General study findings and limits: Patients and controls were found to share approximately 31 CD8+ CDR3 sequences.

Deletions cut 3 bases from V and 3 bases from J, with 7 bases between. Germline values: CDR1 KGHDR, CDR2 SFDVKD. This CDR3 comprises 13 residues. Patients included in sequencing had previously demonstrated CD8+CD57+ cell expansion by flow cytometry. Acquired aplastic anemia of severe grade affected all patients. Receipt of therapy had not occurred in any patient by the time of blood sampling. Genomic DNA served as template for TCR beta VDJ and CDR3 profiling. TCRdb recomputed calls from the reads with MiXCR, one row per CDR3 protein. The sample carries around 200,000 distinct CDR3 sequences, over 40% recorded once.

This chain links TRBV24-1 with TRBJ1-2; D remains ambiguous. The specimen sequenced was sorted CD4+, CD8+, or CD8+CD57+ T cells (not recorded which) from PBMCs. The TCR originated in a human donor with aplastic anemia. The CDR3 coding sequence is TGTGCCACCAGTGATGGGTCATACTATGGCTACACCTTC. Translated: CATSDGSYYGYTF.